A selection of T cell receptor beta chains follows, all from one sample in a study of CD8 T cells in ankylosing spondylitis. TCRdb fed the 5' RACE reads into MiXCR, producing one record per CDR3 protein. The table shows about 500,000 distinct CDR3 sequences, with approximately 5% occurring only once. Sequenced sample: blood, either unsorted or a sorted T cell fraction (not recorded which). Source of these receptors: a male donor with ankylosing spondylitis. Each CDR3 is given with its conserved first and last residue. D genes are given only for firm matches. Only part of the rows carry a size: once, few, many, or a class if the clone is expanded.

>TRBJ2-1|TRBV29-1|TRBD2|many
CSVGAGGPENEQFF
TGCAGCGTTGGGGCGGGAGGGCCGGAGAATGAGCAGTTCTTC
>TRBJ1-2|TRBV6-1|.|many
CASSPEGSDSGYTF
TGTGCCAGCAGTCCAGAGGGTTCCGACAGCGGCTACACCTTC
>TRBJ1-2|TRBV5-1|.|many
CASSLAGPGSYTF
TGCGCCAGCAGCTTGGCCGGACCGGGAAGCTACACCTTC
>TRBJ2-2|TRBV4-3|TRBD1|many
CASSQLLGGQGAGELFF
TGCGCCAGCAGCCAACTCCTCGGGGGACAGGGGGCCGGGGAGCTGTTTTTT
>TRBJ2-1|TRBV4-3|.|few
CASSQDIRLHSYNEQFF
TGCGCCAGCAGCCAAGATATTCGACTACACTCCTACAATGAGCAGTTCTTC
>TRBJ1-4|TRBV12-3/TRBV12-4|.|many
CASSLGAGGHEKLFF
TGTGCCAGCAGTTTAGGGGCGGGGGGGCATGAAAAACTGTTTTTT
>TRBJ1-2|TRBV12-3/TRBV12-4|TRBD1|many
CASTPDRARGYTF
TGTGCCAGCACCCCGGACAGGGCCCGAGGCTACACCTTC
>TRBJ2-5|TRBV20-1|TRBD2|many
CSADGLARQETQYF
TGCAGTGCTGATGGACTAGCGAGACAAGAGACCCAGTACTTC
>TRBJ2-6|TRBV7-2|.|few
CASSPLGPNVLTF
TGTGCCAGCAGCCCCCTCGGACCCAACGTCCTGACTTTC
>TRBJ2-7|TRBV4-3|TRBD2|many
CASSQLAGGLSYEQYF
TGCGCCAGCAGCCAACTAGCGGGGGGCCTCTCCTACGAGCAGTACTTC
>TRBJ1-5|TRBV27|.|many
CASSLRPGRNQPQHF
TGTGCCAGCAGTTTACGGCCCGGAAGGAATCAGCCCCAGCATTTT
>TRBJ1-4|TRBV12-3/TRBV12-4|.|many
CASTSGTTNEKLFF
TGTGCCAGCACCTCCGGGACAACTAATGAAAAACTGTTTTTT
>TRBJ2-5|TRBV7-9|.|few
CASSLRVGGAGTQYF
TGTGCCAGCAGCTTAAGGGTCGGGGGCGCCGGGACCCAGTACTTC
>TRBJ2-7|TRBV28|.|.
CASSGGGAYSYEQYF
TGTGCCAGCAGCGGTGGGGGGGCCTACTCCTACGAGCAGTACTTC
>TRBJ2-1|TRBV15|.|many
CATSRESPGVTNEQFF
TGTGCCACCAGCAGAGAATCGCCGGGAGTGACCAATGAGCAGTTCTTC
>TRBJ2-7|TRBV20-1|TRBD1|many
CSALRQGNQGEQYF
TGCAGTGCTCTTAGACAGGGCAATCAAGGCGAGCAGTACTTC
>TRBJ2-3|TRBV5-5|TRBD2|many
CASSFLAGTDTQYF
TGTGCCAGCAGCTTCCTAGCGGGCACAGATACGCAGTATTTT
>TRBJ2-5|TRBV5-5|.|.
CASSLEPRASKETQYF
TGTGCCAGCAGCTTGGAGCCGCGAGCCAGTAAAGAGACCCAGTACTTC
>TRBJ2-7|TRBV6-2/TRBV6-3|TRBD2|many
CASSYSNLAGEPRPAYEQYF
TGTGCCAGCAGTTACTCGAACCTAGCGGGAGAGCCGCGACCGGCCTACGAGCAGTACTTC
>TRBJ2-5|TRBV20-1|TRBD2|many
CSASLTSGYLGTQYF
TGCAGTGCTAGTTTGACTAGCGGTTACCTGGGGACCCAGTACTTC
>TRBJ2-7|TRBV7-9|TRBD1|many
CASSFGRDRSSYEQYF
TGTGCCAGCAGCTTCGGTCGGGACAGGAGCTCCTACGAGCAGTACTTC
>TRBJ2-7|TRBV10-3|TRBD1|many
CAIMPTQGAYEQYF
TGTGCCATCATGCCAACCCAGGGGGCTTACGAGCAGTACTTC
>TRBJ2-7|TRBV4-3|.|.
CASSQQGAGGEQYF
TGCGCCAGCAGCCAGCAGGGGGCGGGGGGCGAGCAGTACTTC
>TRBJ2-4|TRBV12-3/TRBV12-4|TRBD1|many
CASSRTGGTKNIQYF
TGTGCCAGCAGTCGGACAGGGGGGACCAAAAACATTCAGTACTTC
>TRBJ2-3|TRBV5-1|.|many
CASSLWGDSTDTQYF
TGCGCCAGCAGCTTGTGGGGGGACAGCACAGATACGCAGTATTTT
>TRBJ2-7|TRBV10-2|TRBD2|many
CASSEAGVAYEQYF
TGCGCCAGCAGTGAAGCGGGAGTTGCCTACGAGCAGTACTTC
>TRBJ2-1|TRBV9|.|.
CASSLTGLRGNEQFF
TGTGCCAGCAGCCTTACAGGACTGCGGGGCAATGAGCAGTTCTTC
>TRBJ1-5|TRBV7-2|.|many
CASSLRGHQPQHF
TGTGCCAGCAGCTTACGGGGCCATCAGCCCCAGCATTTT
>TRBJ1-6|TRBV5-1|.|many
CASSLRGGNSPLHF
TGCGCCAGCAGCTTGAGGGGCGGCAATTCACCCCTCCACTTT
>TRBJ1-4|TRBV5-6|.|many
CASSSKTNEKLFF
TGTGCCAGCAGCTCCAAGACTAATGAAAAACTGTTTTTT
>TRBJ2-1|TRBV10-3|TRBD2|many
CAISQTSDGNEQFF
TGTGCCATCAGTCAGACTAGCGATGGTAATGAGCAGTTCTTC
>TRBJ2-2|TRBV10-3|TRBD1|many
CAISKRDRDRRTGELFF
TGTGCCATCAGTAAACGGGACAGGGACCGAAGGACCGGGGAGCTGTTTTTT
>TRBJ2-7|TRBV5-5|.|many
CASSVENYEQYF
TGTGCCAGCAGCGTAGAGAACTACGAGCAGTACTTC
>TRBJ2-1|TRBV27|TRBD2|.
CASATSGRGYNEQFF
TGTGCCAGCGCGACTAGCGGGAGGGGATACAATGAGCAGTTCTTC
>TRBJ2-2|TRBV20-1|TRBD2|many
CSARAISGRGTGELFF
TGCAGTGCTAGAGCAATTAGCGGGAGAGGAACCGGGGAGCTGTTTTTT
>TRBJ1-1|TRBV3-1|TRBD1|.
CASSQITGGTEAFF
TGTGCCAGCAGCCAAATTACAGGGGGCACTGAAGCTTTCTTT
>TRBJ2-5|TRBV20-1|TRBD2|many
CSAEGLAGFETQYF
TGCAGTGCAGAGGGACTAGCGGGATTCGAGACCCAGTACTTC
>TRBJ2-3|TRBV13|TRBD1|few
CASSTLGQGETDTQYF
TGTGCCAGCAGCACCCTAGGACAGGGGGAAACAGATACGCAGTATTTT
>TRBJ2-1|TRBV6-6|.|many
CATQGNEQFF
TGTGCCACCCAAGGGAATGAGCAGTTCTTC
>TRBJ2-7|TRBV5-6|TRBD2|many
CASSLEAGGTYEQYF
TGTGCCAGCAGCTTAGAGGCGGGAGGTACCTACGAGCAGTACTTC
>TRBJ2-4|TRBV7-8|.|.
CASSYPTGENIQYF
TGTGCCAGCAGCTACCCAACAGGAGAAAACATTCAGTACTTC
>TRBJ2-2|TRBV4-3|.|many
CASSLRALGRTGELFF
TGCGCCAGCAGCCTTCGGGCCCTTGGGCGGACCGGGGAGCTGTTTTTT
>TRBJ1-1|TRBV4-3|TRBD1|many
CASSQVQGIGTEAFF
TGCGCCAGCAGCCAAGTACAGGGGATAGGGACTGAAGCTTTCTTT
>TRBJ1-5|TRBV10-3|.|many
CAISASWAGNQPQHF
TGTGCCATCAGTGCCTCGTGGGCAGGTAATCAGCCCCAGCATTTT
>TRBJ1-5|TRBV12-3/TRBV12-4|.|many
CASSLGVNQPQHF
TGTGCCAGCAGTTTAGGAGTCAATCAGCCCCAGCATTTT
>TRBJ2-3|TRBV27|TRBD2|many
CASSFGLAGLDTQYF
TGTGCCAGCAGTTTCGGACTAGCGGGATTAGATACGCAGTATTTT
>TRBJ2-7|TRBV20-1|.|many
CSRSTLGGAGSYEQYF
TGCAGCAGATCAACTTTGGGGGGCGCGGGTTCCTACGAGCAGTACTTC
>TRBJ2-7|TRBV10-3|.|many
CAIGQGYEQYF
TGTGCCATAGGGCAGGGTTACGAGCAGTACTTC
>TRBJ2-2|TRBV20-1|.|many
CSATKRLERFGELFF
TGCAGTGCTACGAAGCGACTAGAACGCTTCGGGGAGCTGTTTTTT
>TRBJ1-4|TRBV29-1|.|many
CSVSRSGAIPEKLFF
TGCAGCGTTTCCCGAAGTGGGGCGATCCCTGAAAAACTGTTTTTT
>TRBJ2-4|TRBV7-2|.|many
CASSLSAYIQYF
TGTGCCAGCAGCTTAAGCGCGTACATTCAGTACTTC
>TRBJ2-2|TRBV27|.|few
CASSFGRENTGELFF
TGTGCCAGCAGTTTCGGACGGGAAAACACCGGGGAGCTGTTTTTT